This TCR beta chain appears in the sequencing data of a study of identical twins. Whole-study findings and limits: Models underestimated TCR alpha sharing (out-of-frame) in monozygotic twins. Fewer insertions marked abundant cord blood beta clonotypes; young adult naive trended weakly, memory not at all. In beta out-of-frame sequences, the excess sharing between twins was weaker.

Via MiXCR, TCRdb re-called the 5' RACE reads, giving one row per CDR3 protein. The data contain 200,000 to 250,000 distinct CDR3 sequences, around 6.9% of them seen just once; the ten biggest clones take up more than 1.5%. This clonotype came up a few times. Its specificity is unknown. Germline CDR1 reads MGHDK; CDR2 reads SYGVNS. Trimming took 2 bases from V and 3 from J, leaving 11 bases between them. The CDR3 consists of 16 residues. A further study also used this sample, focusing on yellow fever vaccine responses in identical twins.

Sequencing was performed on memory (CD45RO+) T cells sorted from blood. The sequence was obtained from a woman between 18 and 29 years old in good health. The V and J genes are TRBV25-1 and TRBJ2-6; D may be TRBD2 (7 bases). CDR3 sequence: CASSEGGGDGANVLTF. The CDR3 DNA sequence: TGTGCCAGCAGTGAAGGAGGGGGGGATGGGGCCAACGTCCTGACTTTC.